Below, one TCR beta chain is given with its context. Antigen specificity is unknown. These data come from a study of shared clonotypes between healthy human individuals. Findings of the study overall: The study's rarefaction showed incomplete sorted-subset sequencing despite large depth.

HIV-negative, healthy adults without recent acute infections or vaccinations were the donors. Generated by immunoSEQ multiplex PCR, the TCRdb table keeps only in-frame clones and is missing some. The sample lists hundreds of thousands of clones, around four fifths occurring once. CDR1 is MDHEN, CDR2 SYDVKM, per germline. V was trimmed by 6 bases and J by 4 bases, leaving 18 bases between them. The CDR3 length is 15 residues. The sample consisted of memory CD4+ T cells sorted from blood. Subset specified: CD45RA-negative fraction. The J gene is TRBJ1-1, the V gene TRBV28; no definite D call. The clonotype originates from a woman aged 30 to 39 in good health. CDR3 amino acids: CASRPPPPGFTEAFF. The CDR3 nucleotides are TGTGCCAGCAGACCCCCACCGCCGGGGTTCACTGAAGCTTTCTTT.